This note documents a single TCR beta chain sequence. Germline V gene data show CDR1 as KGHSH and CDR2 as LQKENI. The CDR3 totals 14 residues. V shed 2 bases and J shed 3 bases, with 11 bases lying between them. Researchers ran the PCR with 60 Vbeta and 13 Jbeta primers. Sequenced by immunoSEQ multiplex PCR; TCRdb stores in-frame clones only, minus some. The table includes about 250,000 clones, about 75% detected once. This sample was taken from a study of cytomegalovirus exposure and HLA in healthy donors. The sequence derives from a female donor in good health and CMV-seronegative. What was sequenced was PBMCs. The chain carries TRBV18 and TRBJ2-7; a possible D gene is TRBD1 (6 bases). The CDR3 spells CASSPGTSSYEQYF. CDR3 coding DNA: TGTGCCAGCTCACCAGGGACATCTAGCTACGAGCAGTACTTC. Based on the CDR3 plus reference TRBV18 and TRBJ2-7, the full variable domain is NAGVMQNPRHLVRRRGQEARLRCSPMKGHSHVYWYRQLPEEGLKFMVYLQKENIIDESGMPKERFSAEFPKEGPSILRIQQVVRGDSAAYFCASSPGTSSYEQYFGPGTRLTVT.